This TCR beta chain was recovered during a study of tumor-infiltrating lymphocytes in primary liver carcinoma. About the study: Participating patients were men and women between 30 and 69 years old. Samples returned roughly 3.65 to 7.13 million productive TCRbeta reads, a yield that was similar across tissue types. Study-level findings and limits: Owing to bulk unsorted samples, no comparison was made between CD4+ and CD8+ repertoires.

Concerning this clonotype itself: No antigen is known for it.

In addition to blood RNA drawn from unsorted whole blood, germline DNA was extracted. Starting from around 500 ng of total RNA, TCR beta cDNA was produced with a primer in the constant region. Three nested multiplex PCR rounds of slightly modified ARM-PCR generated TCR beta libraries. TCRdb passed the multiplex PCR reads through MiXCR, listing each CDR3 protein once. The sample has fewer than 400,000 distinct CDR3 sequences, 50% to 70% seen once; the top ten hold roughly 9%. The receptor comes from a man in his forties with primary liver carcinoma and hepatitis B virus infection. Sequencing was performed on peripheral blood.

CDR3 region: CSARRNRGVVEAFF. CDR3 in DNA: TGCAGCGCTCGTAGGAACAGGGGGGTGGTGGAAGCTTTCTTT. V is TRBV29-1 and J is TRBJ1-1, with 8 bases lining up with TRBD1. The CDR3 consists of 14 residues. Germline V gene data show CDR1 as SQVTM and CDR2 as ANQGSEA. J gave up 8 bases and V 7 bases, and 15 bases lay outside the gene matches.